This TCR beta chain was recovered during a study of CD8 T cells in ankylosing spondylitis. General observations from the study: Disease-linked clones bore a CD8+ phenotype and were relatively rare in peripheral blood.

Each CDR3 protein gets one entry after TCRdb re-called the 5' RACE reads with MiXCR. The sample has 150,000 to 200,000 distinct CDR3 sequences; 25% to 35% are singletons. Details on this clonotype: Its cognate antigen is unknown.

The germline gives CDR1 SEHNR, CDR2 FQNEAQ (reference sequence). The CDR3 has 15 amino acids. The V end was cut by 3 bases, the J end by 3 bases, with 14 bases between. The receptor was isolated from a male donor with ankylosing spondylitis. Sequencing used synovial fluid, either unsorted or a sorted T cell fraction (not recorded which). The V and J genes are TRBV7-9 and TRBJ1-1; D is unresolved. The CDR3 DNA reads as TGTGCCAGCAGCTTCCCATACCCCCTGGACACTGAAGCTTTCTTT. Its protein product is CASSFPYPLDTEAFF.